Listed here are 15 T cell receptor beta chains from one sample, sequenced in a study of tumor-infiltrating lymphocytes in primary liver carcinoma. TCR beta cDNA was reverse-transcribed from 450 to 500 ng of total RNA. The reaction used a constant-region primer and ProtoScript II reverse transcriptase. ARM-PCR, slightly modified, supplied the TCR beta libraries through three nested multiplex PCR rounds. TRBV1-TRBV30 forward primers paired with a C-beta reverse primer drove the first two PCR rounds, about 10 cycles each. TCRdb re-called the multiplex PCR reads with MiXCR, one entry per CDR3 protein. Here the sample spans 300,000 to 400,000 distinct CDR3 sequences, less than 75% being singletons. For blood RNA, unsorted whole blood served as the source, and germline DNA was extracted too. The sequenced sample was peripheral blood. Receptors originate from a man in his forties with primary liver carcinoma and hepatitis B virus infection.

The rearrangement links TRBV4-3 to TRBJ1-6; TRBD1 matches 11 bases. V dropped 1 base and J dropped 9; count of bases not matched to a gene: 2. The germline V gene encodes CDR1 LGHNA and CDR2 YSLEER. The CDR3 totals 15 residues. CDR3 sequence (DNA): TGCGCCAGCAGCCAAGCGGACAGGGGGCGTTCACCCCTCCACTTT. It codes for CASSQADRGRSPLHF.

Ten or more counts support this clonotype. The chain links TRBV29-1 to TRBJ1-1, with D possibly being TRBD1 (5 bases). Trimming took 3 bases from V and 1 from J, leaving 18 bases between them. The CDR3 has 16 amino acids. From germline, CDR1 is SQVTM and CDR2 ANQGSEA. This CDR3 reads CSVDHRWGSSNTEAFF. DNA for the CDR3: TGCAGCGTTGACCACAGGTGGGGCTCCTCGAACACTGAAGCTTTCTTT.

The chain has TRBV5-5 and TRBJ1-6, with no clear D. Germline V gives CDR1 SGHKS, CDR2 YYEKEE (reference sequence). This CDR3 comprises 15 residues. With 0 bases removed from V and 7 bases from J, the gap between germline ends came to 11 bases. As DNA, the CDR3 is TGTGCCAGCAGCTTGGAAGGGCAGGAGAATTCACCCCTCCACTTT. It specifies CASSLEGQENSPLHF.

On this clonotype: One end of the junction does not line up with germline, which may come from a read error. The chain employs TRBV11-3 and TRBJ2-2, with TRBD2 matching 7 bases. Germline assignment: CDR1 SGHNT and CDR2 YENEEA. The CDR3 runs to 17 residues. CDR3 bases: TGTGGCAGCAGCTCAGCTGCGCTCGGGGGGAGCACCGGGGAGCTGTTTTTT. This translates into CGSSSAALGGSTGELFF.

Points on this clonotype: Just one base apart from a much larger clone, this may be a read error. The J gene is TRBJ2-7, the V gene TRBV29-1, with 10 bases matching TRBD1. CDR1 and CDR2 from the germline V gene are SQVTM and ANQGSEA. This CDR3 region has 12 residues. The CDR3 here is CIVGQGAYEQYF. The CDR3 DNA sequence: TGCATCGTTGGACAGGGGGCCTACGAGCAGTACTTC.

The chain couples TRBV27 to TRBJ2-7; 11 bases fit TRBD2. This CDR3 has 15 amino acids. The trim removed 6 bases at V and 2 bases at J, leaving 6 bases unmatched. Germline-derived CDR1 and CDR2 are MNHEY and SMNVEV (reference sequence). The CDR3 spells CASSPQLAGAYEQYF. Written as DNA, the CDR3 is TGTGCCAGCAGCCCCCAACTAGCGGGAGCCTACGAGCAGTACTTC.

The rearrangement joins TRBV29-1 to TRBJ2-5, with D possibly being TRBD2 (5 bases). The CDR3 totals 15 residues. V lost 1 base, J lost 13 bases, and 25 bases lay in between. CDR1 SQVTM and CDR2 ANQGSEA come from the germline V gene. The CDR3 DNA follows: TGCAGCGTTGAAGGCAGACGGGAATTCCAAGAGGCCCGGTACTTC. The encoded protein is CSVEGRREFQEARYF.

Remarks on this clonotype: One junction end does not reproduce the germline sequence, and a read error may be involved. V gene TRBV5-1 combines with J gene TRBJ2-1; TRBD1 agrees at 8 bases. This CDR3 spans 15 amino acids. Germline V gene data show CDR1 as SGHRS and CDR2 as YFSETQ. This chain's CDR3 is CASSPGQETYNGQFF. The CDR3 DNA is TGCGCCAGCAGCCCGGGACAGGAGACCTACAATGGGCAGTTCTTC.

Turning to this clonotype: Being one base from a much bigger clone, this may be a read error. This chain connects TRBV6-1 to TRBJ2-7; D call uncertain. The CDR3 sequence is 13 residues long. Looked up from germline, CDR1 is MNHNS and CDR2 is SASEGT. The CDR3 is CVSSESPRDEQYF. For the CDR3, the DNA is TGTGTCAGCAGTGAATCGCCTCGGGACGAGCAGTACTTC.

About this clonotype itself: One end of the junction varies from germline; a read error may be responsible. This chain uses TRBV6-6 with TRBJ1-1; no reliable D call. The germline V gene has CDR1 MNHNY and CDR2 SVGAGI (reference sequence). The CDR3 has 13 amino acids. CDR3 loop: CVSSSYRDTEAFF. DNA for the CDR3: TGTGTCAGCAGTTCTTACCGGGACACTGAAGCTTTCTTT.

Worth noting for this clonotype: This may come from a read error, since a much larger clone is one base off. The genes are TRBV6-2 or TRBV6-3 and TRBJ1-1; D may be TRBD1 (6 bases). V lost 11 bases and J lost 0, with 13 bases in between. The germline V gene has CDR1 MNHEY and CDR2 SVGEGT. This CDR3 is built from 13 residues. The CDR3 region has the DNA TGTGCCTCTTGCAGGGGAATGAACACTGAAGCTTTCTTT. Translating it yields CASCRGMNTEAFF.

Remarks on this clonotype: A read error may account for a junction end that differs from germline. V and J are TRBV11-2 and TRBJ2-3; perhaps TRBD1 as D (6 bases). The V gene's germline CDR1 is SGHAT and CDR2 FQNNGV. This CDR3 has 15 residues. The CDR3 loop reads CASSPPGIWTDTQYF. The CDR3 DNA sequence: TGTGCCAGCAGCCCACCAGGGATCTGGACAGATACCCAGTATTTT. Full variable domain (missing parts from reference TRBV11-2 and TRBJ2-3): EAGVAQSPRYKIIEKRQSVAFWCNPISGHATLYWYQQILGQGPKLLIQFQNNGVVDDSQLPKDRFSAERLKGVDSTLKIQPAKLEDSAVYLCASSPPGIWTDTQYFGPGTRLTVL.

This clonotype has a count of ten or more. Here the CDR3 DNA reads TGTGCCAGCAGCTTAGGGGCGGGACAGGGGGCTGAGCAGTTCTTC. Translation: CASSLGAGQGAEQFF. The V call is TRBV11-3, the J call TRBJ2-1; 12 bases map to TRBD1. Germline trimming cut 1 base from V and 9 bases from J; bases unmatched to any gene: 4. Germline V gene data show CDR1 as SGHNT and CDR2 as YENEEA. This CDR3 is 15 amino acids long.

The CDR3 DNA reads as TGTGCCAGCAGCTGGCGAGGTAACCATTTACAACTCACAGATACGCAGTATTTT. It translates to CASSWRGNHLQLTDTQYF. The genes are TRBV11-2 and TRBJ2-3; D is unclear. The germline V gene has CDR1 SGHAT and CDR2 FQNNGV. Trimming took off 4 bases at V and 2 bases at J, with 22 bases between the two ends. The CDR3 has 18 residues. Complete variable domain (other parts from reference TRBV11-2 and TRBJ2-3): EAGVAQSPRYKIIEKRQSVAFWCNPISGHATLYWYQQILGQGPKLLIQFQNNGVVDDSQLPKDRFSAERLKGVDSTLKIQPAKLEDSAVYLCASSWRGNHLQLTDTQYFGPGTRLTVL.

This clonotype appeared once. An end of the junction differs from the germline gene, which may be a read error. The V gene is TRBV29-1, the J gene TRBJ1-1; D perhaps matches TRBD1 (5 bases). The V gene's germline CDR1 is SQVTM and CDR2 ANQGSEA. The CDR3 covers 15 residues. CDR3 sequence (DNA): TGCAGCGTCGAAGATTCGCTTAGGGGAACTTATGAAGCTTTCTTT. Translation gives CSVEDSLRGTYEAFF.